This TCR beta chain was retrieved from a study of identical twins. Germline CDR1 is SGHRS and CDR2 is YFSETQ. V lost 3 bases to trimming and J lost 1 base, with 23 bases between them. The CDR3 extends over 19 amino acids. On this clonotype: The antigen is unknown.

Study conclusions and caveats: Insertions were fewer in abundant cord blood beta clonotypes, whereas memory repertoires showed none of this pattern.

After template switching added a universal primer site, the resulting cDNA carried unique molecular identifiers. A single record per CDR3 protein comes from TCRdb applying MiXCR to the 5' RACE reads. The sample contains around 960,000 distinct CDR3 sequences, about 12% of which appear only once. This sample also belongs to another study, concerning yellow fever vaccine responses in identical twins. From that second work: Twins' vaccine T cell response reportedly seemed partly convergent, partly personalized.

Sequencing used PBMCs. The V gene is TRBV5-1, the J gene TRBJ2-1; perhaps TRBD1 as D (6 bases). This TCR was recovered from a woman aged 18-29 years in good health. The CDR3 reads CASSSAWGVRDKSYNEQFF. CDR3 DNA: TGCGCCAGCAGCTCGGCTTGGGGTGTCAGGGACAAATCCTACAATGAGCAGTTCTTC.